The text below deals with one T cell receptor (beta chain). The data derive from a study of blood T cell repertoires in COVID-19. The CDR3 has 15 amino acids. V gave up 0 bases and J gave up 7 bases; unmatched junction bases: 6. CDR1 is SGHNT and CDR2 is YYREEE in the germline V gene (reference sequence). The data were produced by immunoSEQ multiplex PCR, yet TCRdb's version contains in-frame clones alone and is incomplete. The table has 250,000 to 300,000 clones, roughly 86% seen once. V gene TRBV5-4 combines with J gene TRBJ2-1; 8 bases match TRBD2. This TCR derives from a woman aged 25 to 39 who had recovered from COVID-19. Sample: PBMCs or T cells enriched from blood (not recorded which). CDR3 bases: TGTGCCAGCAGCTTGGAACTAGCGGTTGCGAATGAGCAGTTCTTC. The encoded protein is CASSLELAVANEQFF. The full variable domain, in which reference TRBV5-4 and TRBJ2-1 provide the parts outside the CDR3, is ETGVTQSPTHLIKTRGQQVTLRCSSQSGHNTVSWYQQALGQGPQFIFQYYREEENGRGNFPPRFSGLQFPNYSSELNVNALELDDSALYLCASSLELAVANEQFFGPGTRLTVL.